What follows describes a single T cell receptor beta chain. There is no known antigen for this receptor. The input lacks base qualities; no much larger clone sits a single base away. Library preparation used the immunoSEQ multiplex PCR assay. The multiplex PCR relied on a mix of 60 forward primers for TCR Vbeta segments and 13 reverse primers for TCR Jbeta segments. A multiplex PCR assay on genomic DNA amplified the CDR3 region of rearranged TCR beta genes. The Illumina HiSeq System was used to sequence the amplified TCR beta libraries as 87-base-pair reads. The authors' pipeline ran thus. Across the 700 or so repertoires, a later analysis counted 78 million or so unique TCR beta chains, 8.5 million to 12 million of which were shared by at least two donors. Raw reads were error-corrected and collapsed into unique sequences by a nearest-neighbor algorithm in which closely related sequences were merged to remove PCR and sequencing errors. V, D and J gene segments were assigned by aligning CDR3 sequences to IMGT reference sequences. For a sequence to be retained, a match of at least six nucleotides to both a V gene segment and a J gene segment was required. Rearrangements were classified as productive when the CDR3 lacked stop codons and remained in frame with V and J, and all other rearrangements were classified as non-productive. Following IMGT convention, CDR3 was defined as the stretch from the second conserved V-encoded cysteine to the conserved J-encoded phenylalanine. The earlier analysis of a few hundred of the donors excluded any sequence lacking an unambiguous match to a single V gene segment. In an earlier analysis of several hundred of the donors, V segments were called functional above 56.7% productive rearrangements and were called segregating when the between-donor standard deviation exceeded 5%. To diagnose cytomegalovirus status from the catalog of TCR beta chain sequences, a statistical classification framework was built. In a later analysis, V and J genes were assigned by comparing TCR nucleotide sequences against IMGT/GENE-DB human TR gene sequences. A later analysis assigned CDR3 sequences and most-parsimonious VDJ recombination scenarios with the TCRdist pipeline. In a later analysis, each TCR beta chain was defined by its CDR3 amino acid sequence together with its V-gene family, and reads without a unique V-gene family were excluded. To address suspected cross-contamination and a sequencing artifact, a later analysis removed several hundred highly shared, low-generation-probability nucleotide sequences. In a later analysis, a clonal expansion index was calculated for each public chain from normalized within-repertoire ranks of inferred template counts. A later analysis computed generation probabilities with a VDJ recombination model fitted to out-of-frame rearrangements, and checked the results against IGoR. In a later analysis, hypergeometric tests were used to score TCR-TCR, TCR-HLA and TCR-CMV co-occurrence, with a repertoire-size bias correction applied to TCR pairs. False discovery rates were estimated in a later analysis by permuting HLA or CMV assignments 20 times. A later analysis grouped co-occurring TCRs with DBSCAN, adding TCRdist sequence similarity when clustering within HLA-allele-positive subsets. Repertoires with fewer than 30,000 or more than 120,000 public chains were left out of co-occurrence clustering, as were a handful of repertoires with anomalous nucleotide sharing. Sourced from immuneACCESS, this table was stored by TCRdb with only in-frame sequences that have V and J called. A share of the clones is absent; for the studies checked, an unresolved V gene accounts for under half, and the remainder has no known explanation. D and trimming were read from the DNA, whereas the V and J calls and clone size are those reported in that table. The sample table contains a few hundred thousand clones; only one count was recorded for roughly 80% of them. In total, the top ten clones hold roughly 15% of the sample.

The data were obtained in a study of cytomegalovirus exposure and HLA in healthy donors (dated by TCRdb to 2016 to 2017). About the investigation overall: According to an earlier analysis of a few hundred of the donors, 150 million to 200 million T cells yielded 120 million or so unique TCR beta sequences and 250 to 350 Gb of sequence data. To decide whether each TCR beta V gene segment behaved as functional or pseudogenic, an earlier analysis of several hundred of the donors relied on high-throughput TCR beta sequencing. Rather than using new phenotypic data, the later analysis identified candidate immune exposures from TCR beta sequences and from how often those sequences occurred across donors. The number of donors typed differed by locus, with about 629-630 for A, B, C, DRB1 and DQB1, about 500 for DQA1, 600 to 610 for DPA1, and roughly 450 for DPB1. The study was designed to test whether signatures of past pathogen exposure could be identified by cataloging public T cell receptors. On average, 235,054 unique TCR beta nucleotide sequences were sequenced per donor among 398 genotyped donors of the cohort, with 15% to 20% of those sequences being non-productive. Genome-wide SNP genotypes for about 60% of the roughly 670 donors were used in a later genetic analysis, which treated that subset as a discovery cohort. Roughly 5 DR-DQ haplotypes were treated as single units for association and clustering because of strong linkage in the cohort. Of the approximately 400 genotyped donors, about 80% fell in the genetic ancestry cluster associated with self-reported Caucasian donors. A later analysis re-examined previously published TCR beta repertoires from roughly 650 donors and added high-resolution HLA genotyping to investigate patterns of TCR occurrence. About 300 gigabases of sequencing data and approximately 93 million unique TCR sequences were included in an early release covering several hundred HLA-typed donors. Besides the first cohort of around 700 subjects, a separate validation cohort made up of roughly 120 different subjects was used. Class I and class II HLA loci were covered by the typing at four-digit resolution. The study used immunosequencing to profile the T cell repertoires of approximately 650 subjects and linked those repertoires to cytomegalovirus serostatus. To predict cytomegalovirus infection status, the study brought together high-throughput TCR immunosequencing, statistical association of individual TCRs with disease status, and machine learning. All discovery cohort repertoires had been generated on a single sequencing platform. Alongside the repertoire data, information on donor age, sex, ethnicity and CMV serostatus was compiled. General conclusions and limits of the study: Only TCR beta chains were sequenced in this cohort, and the absence of alpha or paired-chain data limited detectable features. At a false discovery rate of 0.05, a later analysis linked roughly 17,000 TCR beta sequences to specific HLA alleles. Most TCR sequences were seen in very few donors, while some public TCRs were found in many individuals. Immune exposure information for the cohort was limited to CMV serostatus. In a later analysis, HLA-associated TCR beta chains were found to be more clonally expanded and to have lower generation probabilities than equally common non-associated chains. A later analysis reported that several top co-occurrence clusters appeared linked to parvovirus B19, influenza, CMV and Epstein-Barr virus. Because HLA typing was missing for some donors at each locus, association tests included only the typed subset. The earlier analysis of approximately 560 of the donors excluded fewer than 20 rarely observed V segments, including chromosome 9 orphons, because counts were too low. In a later genetic analysis, a missense DCLRE1C variant was associated with V-gene and J-gene trimming of TCR beta chains, and the association was replicated in an independent cohort. In vitro tests confirmed that a few of the cytomegalovirus-associated TCR beta chains recognize cytomegalovirus antigens. A cluster of highly shared sequence variants was judged likely to represent a technical artifact of the sequencing pipeline. Presence/absence analyses assumed roughly uniform sequencing depth across donors, an assumption that may not hold. A later analysis found that most CMV-associated TCR beta chains appeared HLA-restricted, with HLA associations seemingly driven largely by CMV exposure. In a later genetic analysis, fewer N-insertions in productive TCRs were reported among donors in an Asian-associated ancestry cluster than the 666-donor mean. A further reported finding was that TCR beta sequences accurately predicted the HLA-A and HLA-B alleles for most subjects in the first cohort. In a later analysis, the rate of TCR association differed among HLA loci, with DRB1 alleles having the most associated TCRs and HLA-C alleles having the fewest. The classifier was reported to diagnose cytomegalovirus status with high specificity and sensitivity in both the original and validation cohorts. The authors suggested that the approach could potentially be generalized to other disease states and immunological phenotypes. When HLA alleles, especially DR and DQ, strongly co-occurred, attributing TCR associations to individual alleles was difficult. In an earlier analysis of around 500 of the donors, most TCR beta V segments appeared in productive rearrangements about 87% or about 30% of the time, broadly matching IMGT annotations. The study listed 150 to 200 TCR beta chains as associated with cytomegalovirus. Correlated functional status among segregating V segments might reflect linkage disequilibrium, but an unknown experimental factor could not be ruled out.

The cohort consisted of 666 healthy bone marrow donors. All cohort members were sampled while nominally healthy, although unrecorded immune exposures were likely present. The donor tested CMV seronegative, placing the donor among the 300 to 450 seronegative members of the cohort. Every donor gave a peripheral blood sample, and the peripheral blood mononuclear cells from that sample were used for TCR beta sequencing. Genomic DNA extraction from the blood cell samples was performed with the Qiagen DNeasy Blood Extraction Kit. Sequenced input: PBMCs. The TCR sequence derives from a man in his forties in good health and CMV-seronegative.

This receptor carries the CDR3 CASSASSGNTIYF. Read as DNA, the sequence is TGTGCCAGCAGTGCTAGCTCTGGAAACACCATATATTTT. Recombination connected TRBV25-1 to TRBJ1-3; no D gene call is confident. V is shortened by 4 bases, J by 0 bases, and the region joining them spans 4 bases. From the cysteine up to the phenylalanine, the CDR3 has a length of 13 residues. The DNA shown is the 39-base CDR3, in frame from base 1. From a lookup of the germline V gene, CDR1 and CDR2 are MGHDK and SYGVNS.